The rows below give T cell receptor beta chains drawn from one sample of a study of PD-1 blockade in classical Hodgkin lymphoma. Generated by immunoSEQ multiplex PCR, the TCRdb table keeps only in-frame clones and is missing some. The table shows under 15,000 clones, with around 90% occurring only once. This specimen was peripheral blood mononuclear cells (PBMCs), taken at baseline. Receptor source: a human donor with classical Hodgkin lymphoma. Each CDR3 is given with its conserved first and last residue. Fields, in order: D gene, J gene, V gene, clone size, CDR3 protein, CDR3 DNA. A D gene is named only where the DNA matches it firmly. Part of the rows lack a size; the others show once, few, many or a class for expanded clones.

D gene: -
J gene: TRBJ1-2
V gene: TRBV5-6
clone size: -
CDR3 protein: CASSPQGTYGYTF
CDR3 DNA: TGTGCCAGCAGCCCACAGGGAACTTATGGCTACACCTTC

D gene: -
J gene: TRBJ1-3
V gene: TRBV5-1
clone size: -
CDR3 protein: CASRSQGTTIYF
CDR3 DNA: TGCGCCAGCAGATCCCAGGGAACCACCATATATTTT

D gene: TRBD1
J gene: TRBJ2-6
V gene: TRBV11-1
clone size: -
CDR3 protein: CASRPTGGSGANVLTF
CDR3 DNA: TGTGCCAGCAGACCAACAGGGGGATCTGGGGCCAACGTCCTGACTTTC

D gene: TRBD1
J gene: TRBJ1-2
V gene: TRBV10-1
clone size: -
CDR3 protein: CASSTGQGYGYTF
CDR3 DNA: TGCGCCAGCAGTACCGGACAGGGCTATGGCTACACCTTC

D gene: TRBD1
J gene: TRBJ1-5
V gene: TRBV5-5
clone size: -
CDR3 protein: CASSQQGALQPQHF
CDR3 DNA: TGTGCCAGCAGCCAACAGGGGGCTCTCCAGCCCCAGCATTTT

D gene: TRBD1
J gene: TRBJ1-1
V gene: TRBV28
clone size: few
CDR3 protein: CASTQRQGARSEAFF
CDR3 DNA: TGTGCCAGCACCCAAAGGCAGGGGGCGCGTAGTGAAGCTTTCTTT

D gene: -
J gene: TRBJ1-3
V gene: TRBV4-1
clone size: -
CDR3 protein: CASSQPGRNTIYF
CDR3 DNA: TGCGCCAGCAGCCAACCAGGGAGAAACACCATATATTTT

D gene: -
J gene: TRBJ1-1
V gene: TRBV27
clone size: -
CDR3 protein: CASSLSAGQIRNTEAFF
CDR3 DNA: TGTGCCAGCAGTTTATCGGCGGGACAAATAAGGAACACTGAAGCTTTCTTT

D gene: TRBD2
J gene: TRBJ2-3
V gene: TRBV5-1
clone size: -
CDR3 protein: CASSDLAAGGMDTQYF
CDR3 DNA: TGCGCCAGCAGCGACCTAGCGGCGGGGGGGATGGATACGCAGTATTTT

D gene: -
J gene: TRBJ1-1
V gene: TRBV5-1
clone size: few
CDR3 protein: CASRPNAGTTEAFF
CDR3 DNA: TGCGCCAGCAGACCCAACGCCGGGACCACTGAAGCTTTCTTT

D gene: TRBD1
J gene: TRBJ1-5
V gene: TRBV30
clone size: -
CDR3 protein: CAWSPPSYRGPRQPQHF
CDR3 DNA: TGTGCCTGGAGTCCCCCTTCCTACAGGGGTCCTCGTCAGCCCCAGCATTTT

D gene: -
J gene: TRBJ1-2
V gene: TRBV5-1
clone size: once
CDR3 protein: CASSLGQSYGYTF
CDR3 DNA: TGCGCCAGCAGCTTGGGACAGTCCTATGGCTACACCTTC

D gene: -
J gene: TRBJ2-7
V gene: TRBV6-5
clone size: -
CDR3 protein: CASSPRTEYEQYF
CDR3 DNA: TGTGCCAGCAGTCCCCGGACGGAATACGAGCAGTACTTC

D gene: -
J gene: TRBJ2-1
V gene: TRBV2
clone size: once
CDR3 protein: CASELGQYNEQFF
CDR3 DNA: TGTGCCAGCGAATTAGGACAGTACAATGAGCAGTTCTTC

D gene: -
J gene: TRBJ1-1
V gene: TRBV9
clone size: -
CDR3 protein: CASSAPRDTGTIDTEAFF
CDR3 DNA: TGTGCCAGTAGCGCTCCCCGCGATACCGGGACAATCGACACTGAAGCTTTCTTT

D gene: -
J gene: TRBJ2-1
V gene: TRBV9
clone size: -
CDR3 protein: CASSAGGSYNEQFF
CDR3 DNA: TGTGCCAGCAGCGCGGGTGGCTCCTACAATGAGCAGTTCTTC

D gene: -
J gene: TRBJ2-7
V gene: TRBV9
clone size: -
CDR3 protein: CASSVEKQSYEQYF
CDR3 DNA: TGTGCCAGCAGCGTAGAGAAGCAATCCTACGAGCAGTACTTC

D gene: -
J gene: TRBJ2-5
V gene: TRBV7-9
clone size: -
CDR3 protein: CASSLLVGVTGETQYF
CDR3 DNA: TGTGCCAGCAGCTTATTAGTGGGTGTAACAGGGGAGACCCAGTACTTC

D gene: -
J gene: TRBJ1-6
V gene: TRBV4-1
clone size: -
CDR3 protein: CASSQGGGRSPLHF
CDR3 DNA: TGCGCCAGCAGCCAAGGGGGGGGGCGGTCACCCCTCCACTTT

D gene: -
J gene: TRBJ2-3
V gene: TRBV19
clone size: -
CDR3 protein: CASSIIGGTDTQYF
CDR3 DNA: TGTGCCAGTAGTATAATAGGGGGCACAGATACGCAGTATTTT

D gene: -
J gene: TRBJ1-3
V gene: TRBV5-5
clone size: -
CDR3 protein: CASNWGGSGNTIYF
CDR3 DNA: TGTGCCAGCAATTGGGGGGGATCTGGAAACACCATATATTTT

D gene: TRBD1
J gene: TRBJ2-2
V gene: TRBV7-9
clone size: -
CDR3 protein: CASRQQGATGELFF
CDR3 DNA: TGTGCCAGCAGACAACAGGGGGCGACGGGGGAGCTGTTTTTT

D gene: -
J gene: TRBJ1-1
V gene: TRBV2
clone size: -
CDR3 protein: CASRRQATEAFF
CDR3 DNA: TGTGCCAGCAGGAGGCAGGCAACTGAAGCTTTCTTT

D gene: -
J gene: TRBJ2-7
V gene: TRBV5-1
clone size: -
CDR3 protein: CASSLWSGTRYEQYF
CDR3 DNA: TGCGCCAGCAGCTTGTGGTCTGGGACAAGATACGAGCAGTACTTC

D gene: -
J gene: TRBJ2-5
V gene: TRBV5-1
clone size: once
CDR3 protein: CASSPGPQETQYF
CDR3 DNA: TGCGCCAGCAGCCCCGGGCCGCAAGAGACCCAGTACTTC

D gene: -
J gene: TRBJ1-1
V gene: TRBV5-1
clone size: -
CDR3 protein: CASSPGGGFGAAFF
CDR3 DNA: TGCGCCAGCAGCCCGGGGGGAGGTTTTGGGGCAGCTTTCTTT

D gene: -
J gene: TRBJ1-5
V gene: TRBV7-2
clone size: few
CDR3 protein: CALSGGPNQPQHF
CDR3 DNA: TGTGCCCTTAGTGGGGGTCCCAATCAGCCCCAGCATTTT

D gene: TRBD1
J gene: TRBJ2-7
V gene: TRBV6-1
clone size: -
CDR3 protein: CASSVRTGGFYEQYF
CDR3 DNA: TGTGCCAGCAGTGTACGGACAGGGGGCTTCTACGAGCAGTACTTC

D gene: -
J gene: TRBJ1-1
V gene: TRBV2
clone size: once
CDR3 protein: CASSEAPLRSGLNTEAFF
CDR3 DNA: TGTGCCAGCAGTGAAGCGCCTCTTCGTTCAGGATTGAACACTGAAGCTTTCTTT

D gene: -
J gene: TRBJ2-5
V gene: TRBV28
clone size: -
CDR3 protein: CASSWDIQETQYF
CDR3 DNA: TGTGCCAGCAGTTGGGACATTCAAGAGACCCAGTACTTC

D gene: TRBD2
J gene: TRBJ2-7
V gene: TRBV9
clone size: -
CDR3 protein: CASSGTSGPYEQYF
CDR3 DNA: TGTGCCAGCAGCGGGACTAGCGGGCCCTACGAGCAGTACTTC

D gene: -
J gene: TRBJ2-5
V gene: TRBV5-8
clone size: -
CDR3 protein: CASSFQAGETQYF
CDR3 DNA: TGTGCCAGCAGCTTTCAAGCGGGAGAGACCCAGTACTTC

D gene: -
J gene: TRBJ2-5
V gene: TRBV7-9
clone size: -
CDR3 protein: CASSPPRGTSGIQETQYF
CDR3 DNA: TGTGCCAGCAGCCCCCCGAGGGGCACTAGTGGGATCCAAGAGACCCAGTACTTC

D gene: -
J gene: TRBJ2-2
V gene: TRBV7-9
clone size: -
CDR3 protein: CASHLGQGITGELFF
CDR3 DNA: TGTGCCAGCCACTTAGGGCAGGGAATCACCGGGGAGCTGTTTTTT

D gene: -
J gene: TRBJ2-2
V gene: TRBV5-1
clone size: -
CDR3 protein: CASSGGGGPAGELFF
CDR3 DNA: TGCGCCAGCAGCGGCGGCGGGGGCCCCGCCGGGGAGCTGTTTTTT

D gene: -
J gene: TRBJ1-1
V gene: TRBV5-1
clone size: -
CDR3 protein: CASFGQVNTEAFF
CDR3 DNA: TGCGCCAGCTTTGGACAAGTGAACACTGAAGCTTTCTTT

D gene: TRBD1
J gene: TRBJ1-1
V gene: TRBV12-5
clone size: -
CDR3 protein: CASGFVFRAGTEEHTEAFF
CDR3 DNA: TGTGCTAGTGGTTTCGTTTTTAGGGCCGGGACAGAAGAACACACTGAAGCTTTCTTT

D gene: -
J gene: TRBJ1-2
V gene: TRBV5-1
clone size: -
CDR3 protein: CASSLNTDYGYTF
CDR3 DNA: TGCGCCAGCAGCTTGAACACGGACTATGGCTACACCTTC

D gene: TRBD2
J gene: TRBJ2-3
V gene: TRBV6-4
clone size: few
CDR3 protein: CASSEGERESTDTQYF
CDR3 DNA: TGTGCCAGCAGCGAGGGTGAGCGGGAGAGCACAGATACGCAGTATTTT

D gene: -
J gene: TRBJ2-3
V gene: TRBV5-1
clone size: once
CDR3 protein: CASSSVGQGHNTQYF
CDR3 DNA: TGCGCCAGCAGCTCGGTGGGTCAGGGGCACAATACGCAGTATTTT